These 32 T cell receptor beta chains share one sample of origin, sequenced in a study of beta chain features in type 1 diabetes. Expressed TCRB transcripts were sequenced, since all the RNA that had been isolated was reverse transcribed. Assay: immunoSEQ multiplex PCR; the TCRdb copy retains only in-frame clones and omits some. The sample has 400,000 to 500,000 clones, 11% to 15% seen once. The sequenced sample was naive CD4+ T cells from blood. The receptors were gathered from a man aged 30 to 39 in good health.

V gene TRBV7-2 combines with J gene TRBJ2-5; 13 bases map to TRBD2. This CDR3 is built from 17 residues. With V trimmed by 1 base and J by 4 bases, 6 bases remained unmatched. CDR1 is SGHTA and CDR2 is FQGNSA in the germline V gene. This chain's CDR3 is CASSLVGRTSGRETQYF. CDR3 bases: TGTGCCAGCAGCTTAGTCGGGAGGACTAGCGGGAGAGAGACCCAGTACTTC.

This clone has more than one count but fewer than ten. This chain links TRBV5-4 with TRBJ2-5; no definite D call. The V end was cut by 5 bases, the J end by 4 bases, with 18 bases between. This CDR3 is built from 15 residues. The V gene's germline CDR1 is SGHNT and CDR2 YYREEE (reference sequence). CDR3 nucleotides: TGTGCCAGCAGGCCTACATTGGACGCCCGAGAGACCCAGTACTTC. Its translation is CASRPTLDARETQYF.

J is TRBJ1-2 and V is TRBV28; 9 nucleotides line up with TRBD1. With 1 base clipped from V and 6 bases from J, the junction kept 6 bases outside the gene matches. Germline loops: CDR1 MDHEN, CDR2 SYDVKM. The CDR3 loop spans 15 amino acids. CDR3 sequence: CASSLLTGGLDGYTF. Written as DNA, the CDR3 is TGTGCCAGCAGTTTATTGACAGGGGGTCTGGATGGCTACACCTTC.

The J gene is TRBJ1-5, the V gene TRBV2, with D hard to call. Germline CDR1 reads SNHLY; CDR2 reads FYNNEI. This CDR3 is built from 13 residues. V dropped 3 bases and J dropped 1 base, with 4 bases sitting between them. The CDR3 nucleotides read TGTGCCAGCAGTGATGTCAGCAATCAGCCCCAGCATTTT. It codes for CASSDVSNQPQHF.

This chain connects TRBV4-2 to TRBJ1-2; D possibly corresponds to TRBD1 (5 bases). This CDR3 has 14 residues. V dropped 0 bases and J dropped 5 bases, with 10 bases sitting between them. Germline V gene sequence: CDR1 LGHNA, CDR2 YNFKEQ. For the CDR3, the DNA is TGTGCCAGCAGCCAAGAGGCAGGGCCTTATGGCTACACCTTC. Amino acids: CASSQEAGPYGYTF.

V and J are TRBV6-6 and TRBJ2-5, with TRBD2 matching over 9 bases. Germline assignment: CDR1 MNHNY and CDR2 SVGAGI (reference sequence). The CDR3 contains 15 residues. J gave up 2 bases and V 8 bases, and 9 bases lay outside the gene matches. CDR3 protein: CASSLAGVQQETQYF. The CDR3 region has the DNA TGTGCCAGCTCATTAGCGGGGGTTCAGCAAGAGACCCAGTACTTC.

The chain has TRBV30 and TRBJ1-2, with D possibly TRBD1 on 6 matching bases. Trimming took off 4 bases at V and 3 bases at J, with 9 bases between the two ends. Germline V gives CDR1 GTSNPN, CDR2 SVGIG (reference sequence). This CDR3 is 12 amino acids long. The CDR3 sequence: CAWIWTDYGYTF. CDR3 bases: TGTGCCTGGATTTGGACAGACTATGGCTACACCTTC.

The chain recombines TRBV29-1 with TRBJ2-3; 9 bases fit TRBD1. The CDR3 is 14 residues long. The ends lost 6 bases at V and 0 bases at J; junction bases unmatched: 4. Germline V gives CDR1 SQVTM, CDR2 ANQGSEA. The CDR3 bases are TGCAGCGTCGCACAGGGGGCTAGCACAGATACGCAGTATTTT. It codes for CSVAQGASTDTQYF.

This clone appeared a few times. V is TRBV10-2 and J is TRBJ2-7; 7 positions match TRBD1. V shed 3 bases and J 6 bases; nucleotides not matched to a gene: 2. In germline, CDR1 is WSHSY, CDR2 SAAADI. The CDR3 extends over 12 amino acids. As DNA, the CDR3 is TGCGCCAGCAGTGACACAGGGGCCGAGCAGTACGTC. Amino acids: CASSDTGAEQYV.

The gene calls are TRBV15 and TRBJ2-7; the match to TRBD1 covers 8 bases. With 5 bases clipped from V and 3 bases from J, the junction kept 3 bases outside the gene matches. The germline gives CDR1 LNHNV, CDR2 YYDKDF (reference sequence). The CDR3 is 13 residues long. The CDR3 is CATSVDRGYEQYF. CDR3 in DNA: TGTGCCACCAGCGTCGACAGGGGCTACGAGCAGTACTTC.

For this clone: This CDR3 is also generated by other DNA sequences in the sample. V and J are TRBV9 and TRBJ2-5; TRBD2 aligns across 14 bases. V shed 0 bases, J shed 4 bases, and the junction held 2 bases outside the gene matches. Germline loops: CDR1 SGDLS, CDR2 YYNGEE. The CDR3 runs to 16 residues. The CDR3 protein is CASSVGLAGGLETQYF. The CDR3 DNA follows: TGTGCCAGCAGCGTAGGACTAGCGGGGGGGCTAGAGACCCAGTACTTC.

This clone was counted between two and nine times. This rearrangement joins TRBV30 to TRBJ1-5, with a tentative D call TRBD1 (5 bases). The CDR3 has 14 residues. Trimming stripped 2 bases from V and 6 bases from J, with 14 bases between. Germline loops: CDR1 GTSNPN, CDR2 SVGIG (reference sequence). The DNA for the CDR3 is TGTGCCTGGAGTTGGAAAACCGGGGGTCAGCCCCAGCATTTT. It encodes CAWSWKTGGQPQHF.

This clone was recorded a few times. The V gene is TRBV7-2, the J gene TRBJ2-1; 10 bases map to TRBD2. Trimming cost V 3 bases and J 9 bases; bases outside gene matches: 5. Germline CDR1 and CDR2: SGHTA and FQGNSA. The CDR3 is 14 amino acids. For the CDR3, the DNA is TGTGCCAGCAGCTTTGAGCGGGAGGGCCCTGAGCAGTTCTTC. Its protein is CASSFEREGPEQFF. The full variable domain, completed using reference TRBV7-2 and TRBJ2-1, is GAGVSQSPSNKVTEKGKDVELRCDPISGHTALYWYRQSLGQGLEFLIYFQGNSAPDKSGLPSDRFSAERTGGSVSTLTIQRTQQEDSAVYLCASSFEREGPEQFFGPGTRLTVL.

This clone has just a few counts. The chain combines TRBV5-1 with TRBJ2-3; no definite D call. Trimming cost V 0 bases and J 2 bases, with 7 bases left between them. The germline V gene encodes CDR1 SGHRS and CDR2 YFSETQ. The CDR3 extends over 14 amino acids. The CDR3 DNA sequence: TGCGCCAGCAGCTTGGGTGCCCCCACAGATACGCAGTATTTT. As protein: CASSLGAPTDTQYF.

In its sample, this clone was seen a few times. V gene TRBV7-9 combines with J gene TRBJ2-7; 8 bases agree with TRBD1. V shed 7 bases and J 2 bases; nucleotides not matched to a gene: 10. There are 15 residues in the CDR3. Germline values: CDR1 SEHNR, CDR2 FQNEAQ (reference sequence). The CDR3 sequence: CASNTRQGAAYEQYF. DNA of the CDR3: TGTGCCAGCAATACAAGGCAGGGGGCTGCCTACGAGCAGTACTTC.

For the CDR3, the DNA is TGTGCCAGCAGCTCGGGAGGACATACGCAGTATTTT. It is translated as CASSSGGHTQYF. The chain is built from TRBV14 and TRBJ2-3; TRBD2 matches at 7 bases. This CDR3 is 12 amino acids long. CDR1 and CDR2 from the germline V gene are SGHDN and FVKESK. V lost 5 bases to trimming and J lost 7 bases; unmatched junction nucleotides: 3.

CDR3 nucleotide sequence: TGTGCCAGCAGTGAGGGGACTAGCGTATACAATGAGCAGTTCTTC. Translating it yields CASSEGTSVYNEQFF. This chain links TRBV2 with TRBJ2-1; 10 nucleotides agree with TRBD2. V lost 3 bases to trimming and J lost 4 bases; unmatched junction nucleotides: 3. The CDR3 has 15 amino acids. The germline CDR1 and CDR2 sequences are SNHLY and FYNNEI.

This clone showed up just a few times. The gene calls are TRBV20-1 and TRBJ1-2; D unresolved. Trimming took 5 bases from V and 7 from J, leaving 11 bases between them. Germline loops: CDR1 DFQATT, CDR2 SNEGSKA (reference sequence). The CDR3 loop spans 11 amino acids. CDR3 sequence reads: CSALTAFGYTF. CDR3 DNA: TGCAGTGCTCTAACAGCCTTTGGCTACACCTTC.

The table lists this clone with a few counts. V usage is TRBV30 and J usage is TRBJ1-1, with D hard to call. Germline V lookup: CDR1 GTSNPN, CDR2 SVGIG (reference sequence). The CDR3 runs to 10 residues. The germline V and J ends were trimmed by 3 bases and 1 base, with 0 bases remaining between them. The DNA for the CDR3 is TGTGCCTGGAGGAACACTGAAGCTTTCTTT. Its translation is CAWRNTEAFF.

There are a few counts of this clone. This sequence joins TRBV27 and TRBJ2-1, with 11 positions matching TRBD2. CDR3 length equals 14 residues. Germline V lookup: CDR1 MNHEY, CDR2 SMNVEV (reference sequence). V lost 6 bases and J lost 6; bases outside the gene matches: 4. CDR3 DNA sequence: TGTGCCAGCAGCTTAGCGGGGGGGCCCAATGAGCAGTTCTTC. The encoded protein is CASSLAGGPNEQFF.

This clone occurred a few times. A read error may produce the germline difference seen at one junction end. This chain uses TRBV30 with TRBJ2-3; D is undetermined. Germline V gene data show CDR1 as GTSNPN and CDR2 as SVGIG (reference sequence). The CDR3 has 10 residues. Written as DNA, the CDR3 is TGTGCCTGGAGTGGGGCCGGACCGAGCTTT. The encoded protein is CAWSGAGPSF. The full variable domain, completed using reference TRBV30 and TRBJ2-3, is SQTIHQWPATLVQPVGSPLSLECTVEGTSNPNLYWYRQAAGRGLQLLFYSVGIGQISSEVPQNLSASRPQDRQFILSSKKLLLSDSGFYLCAWSGAGPSFGPGTRLTVL.

This clone was counted between two and nine times. The chain has TRBV7-2 and TRBJ2-5, with a possible D match to TRBD1 (5 bases). Trimming removed 1 base from V and 6 bases from J, with 12 bases in between. Germline CDR1 reads SGHTA; CDR2 reads FQGNSA. The CDR3 is 14 residues long. CDR3 protein: CASSLGQGLQTQYF. The CDR3 nucleotides read TGTGCCAGCAGCTTAGGGCAGGGTCTGCAGACCCAGTACTTC.

The CDR3 reads CSVELARPFF. The CDR3 DNA reads TGCAGCGTGGAGCTAGCGCGTCCCTTCTTC. The chain recombines TRBV29-1 with TRBJ2-1; D perhaps matches TRBD2 (6 bases). The CDR3 sequence is 10 residues long. Germline assignment: CDR1 SQVTM and CDR2 ANQGSEA. V lost 6 bases to trimming and J lost 16 bases, with 16 bases between them.

The chain uses TRBV18 and TRBJ2-4; D unclear. The V end was cut by 2 bases, the J end by 2 bases, with 7 bases between. The CDR3 has 14 residues. CDR1 KGHSH and CDR2 LQKENI come from the germline V gene. This chain's CDR3 is CASSPAISKNIQYF. The CDR3 DNA follows: TGTGCCAGCTCACCAGCGATTTCCAAAAACATTCAGTACTTC.

This clone was counted only a few times. The chain uses TRBV7-2 and TRBJ2-3; D is unresolved. Germline lookup yields CDR1 SGHTA and CDR2 FQGNSA. V was pared by 5 bases and J by 3 bases, with 9 bases between. This CDR3 spans 13 amino acids. The chain's CDR3 is CASSPRVTDTQYF. The CDR3, as DNA: TGTGCCAGCAGCCCACGGGTTACAGATACGCAGTATTTT.

DNA for the CDR3: TGCGCCAGCAGCCAGTCAATACAAAGGAACTACGAGCAGTACTTC. This translates into CASSQSIQRNYEQYF. The chain couples TRBV4-3 to TRBJ2-7; no clear D gene. Trimming pared 3 bases from V and 3 bases from J, leaving 15 bases between. Germline-derived CDR1 and CDR2 are LGHNA and YSLEER. This CDR3 comprises 15 residues.

CDR3 DNA sequence: TGTGCCAGCAGCTCCTGGACAGGGAGCTACCAAGAGACCCAGTACTTC. It is translated as CASSSWTGSYQETQYF. This chain uses TRBV7-9 with TRBJ2-5, with 8 bases matching TRBD1. CDR3 length: 16 residues. V lost 4 bases and J lost 0; bases outside the gene matches: 7. Looked up from germline, CDR1 is SEHNR and CDR2 is FQNEAQ (reference sequence).

The chain carries TRBV7-6 and TRBJ2-3; maybe TRBD2 (6 bases). Trimming removed 1 base from V and 1 base from J, with 15 bases in between. The CDR3 totals 17 residues. Germline assignment: CDR1 SGHVS and CDR2 FNYEAQ. The CDR3 region is CASSLGMAGRGTDTQYF. The CDR3 DNA is TGTGCCAGCAGCTTAGGGATGGCGGGAAGGGGCACAGATACGCAGTATTTT.

This clone has a handful of counts. The V gene is TRBV7-9, the J gene TRBJ2-5; 9 bases align to TRBD1. This CDR3 has 15 amino acids. Trimming at V came to 3 bases and at J to 5 bases, leaving 7 bases not matched to a gene. Germline-derived CDR1 and CDR2 are SEHNR and FQNEAQ (reference sequence). The CDR3 protein is CASSFGTGLLETQYF. CDR3 DNA: TGTGCCAGCAGCTTTGGGACAGGGCTATTGGAGACCCAGTACTTC.

In DNA, the CDR3 is TGTGCCTGGAGCACTATAAGCGGGGGATATAGCTCCTACAATGAGCAGTTCTTC. As protein: CAWSTISGGYSSYNEQFF. This chain connects TRBV28 to TRBJ2-1; 8 positions match TRBD2. This CDR3 has 18 amino acids. Germline V lookup: CDR1 MDHEN, CDR2 SYDVKM. The V gene end was trimmed by 11 bases and the J gene end by 0 bases; junction bases not matched to a gene: 18. Supplemented by reference TRBV28 and TRBJ2-1, the full variable domain reads DVKVTQSSRYLVKRTGEKVFLECVQDMDHENMFWYRQDPGLGLRLIYFSYDVKMKEKGDIPEGYSVSREKKERFSLILESASTNQTSMYLCAWSTISGGYSSYNEQFFGPGTRLTVL.

The CDR3 nucleotides are TGTGCCAGCAGCTCAGGGAGTACCACTGAAGCTTTCTTT. Translating it yields CASSSGSTTEAFF. The V gene is TRBV7-3, the J gene TRBJ1-1; D may be TRBD1 (5 bases). Germline V gene sequence: CDR1 SGHTA, CDR2 FQGTGA. The CDR3 extends over 13 amino acids. Trimming left V 4 bases short and J 4 bases short, with 10 bases between.

This clone turned up a few times. CDR3 in DNA: TGTGCCAGCAGCTCACGCTCAGCGGGTTTATCAGATACGCAGTATTTT. The encoded protein is CASSSRSAGLSDTQYF. The chain carries TRBV7-2 and TRBJ2-3, with D tentatively TRBD2 (6 bases). Trimming removed 4 bases at V and 4 bases at J, with 18 bases between. In germline, CDR1 is SGHTA, CDR2 FQGNSA. The CDR3 has 16 amino acids.